The 29 T cell receptor beta chains reported below all come from one sample, sequenced in a study of blood T cell repertoires in COVID-19. Clones were read by immunoSEQ multiplex PCR, and TCRdb kept only the in-frame ones, dropping some. This sample has about 230,000 clones; about 83% occur once, and the top ten carry around 6.8%. Material for sequencing was peripheral blood. These receptors were taken from a woman aged 50 to 60 with acute or convalescent COVID-19.

This clone was seen more than once but under ten times. This chain uses TRBV25-1 with TRBJ1-6; D not certain. The CDR3 covers 15 residues. Germline CDR1 MGHDK, CDR2 SYGVNS. Trimming took off 5 bases at V and 9 bases at J, with 17 bases between the two ends. CDR3 in DNA: TGTGCCAGCAGTACCGGTATTAGTTATGGTTCACCCCTCCACTTT. Translated: CASSTGISYGSPLHF. Looking up the rest from reference TRBV25-1 and TRBJ1-6 gives the full variable domain: EADIYQTPRYLVIGTGKKITLECSQTMGHDKMYWYQQDPGMELHLIHYSYGVNSTEKGDLSSESTVSRIRTEHFPLTLESARPSHTSQYLCASSTGISYGSPLHFGNGTRLTVT.

This chain uses TRBV5-6 with TRBJ2-7, with 7 bases lining up with TRBD2. The V gene's germline CDR1 is SGHDT and CDR2 YYEEEE. CDR3 length equals 14 residues. V lost 3 bases and J lost 2; bases outside the gene matches: 5. The CDR3 loop reads CASSWGGETYEQYF. CDR3 nucleotides: TGTGCCAGCAGCTGGGGGGGAGAAACCTACGAGCAGTACTTC.

A word on this clone: Other nucleotide sequences from this sample produce the same CDR3. The chain employs TRBV30 and TRBJ1-5; D ambiguous. Germline CDR1 is GTSNPN and CDR2 is SVGIG (reference sequence). The CDR3 covers 13 residues. V lost 0 bases and J lost 3, with 6 bases in between. This chain's CDR3 is CAWSVRDNQPQHF. The CDR3 coding sequence is TGTGCCTGGAGTGTACGGGACAATCAGCCCCAGCATTTT. The whole variable domain, filled in from reference TRBV30 and TRBJ1-5, reads SQTIHQWPATLVQPVGSPLSLECTVEGTSNPNLYWYRQAAGRGLQLLFYSVGIGQISSEVPQNLSASRPQDRQFILSSKKLLLSDSGFYLCAWSVRDNQPQHFGDGTRLSIL.

This clone was seen only a few times. The V and J genes are TRBV4-2 and TRBJ2-1, with 13 bases aligning to TRBD2. The ends lost 2 bases at V and 9 bases at J; junction bases unmatched: 7. Germline V gene data show CDR1 as LGHNA and CDR2 as YNFKEQ. The CDR3 is 16 residues long. This chain's CDR3 is CASSQRLAGGGIEQFF. The CDR3 region has the DNA TGTGCCAGCAGCCAACGACTAGCGGGAGGAGGCATTGAGCAGTTCTTC.

J is TRBJ1-1 and V is TRBV6-1, with TRBD1 matching over 7 bases. Trimming cost V 7 bases and J 1 base; bases outside gene matches: 6. The CDR3 is 14 residues long. Germline V lookup: CDR1 MNHNS, CDR2 SASEGT. DNA of the CDR3: TGTGCCAGCACCCAGACAGGGCAGAACACTGAAGCTTTCTTT. Translated, it gives CASTQTGQNTEAFF.

This chain uses TRBV18 with TRBJ2-1; 9 bases fit TRBD1. V shed 3 bases and J 4 bases; nucleotides not matched to a gene: 4. The CDR3 sequence is 15 residues long. CDR1 is KGHSH, CDR2 LQKENI, per germline. DNA for the CDR3: TGTGCCAGCTCACCCACCGGGACAGGGTACAATGAGCAGTTCTTC. As protein: CASSPTGTGYNEQFF.

The chain combines TRBV15 with TRBJ1-6; D is unresolved. This CDR3 region has 15 residues. V was pared by 8 bases and J by 1 base, with 12 bases between. Germline V gene data show CDR1 as LNHNV and CDR2 as YYDKDF (reference sequence). The CDR3 DNA is TGTGCCACCCGGGAGCCGGGGTCCTATAATTCACCCCTCCACTTT. This codes for CATREPGSYNSPLHF.

J is TRBJ2-1 and V is TRBV6-5; 8 nucleotides align to TRBD1. The V and J ends lost 6 bases and 10 bases, in that order; junction bases with no gene match: 8. The CDR3 length is 13 residues. The germline CDR1 and CDR2 sequences are MNHEY and SVGAGI. The CDR3 sequence: CASRQTGVTEQFF. In DNA, the CDR3 is TGTGCCAGCAGACAGACAGGGGTAACGGAGCAGTTCTTC.

This rearrangement joins TRBV5-4 to TRBJ1-6; 7 nucleotides agree with TRBD1. Germline V gives CDR1 SGHNT, CDR2 YYREEE (reference sequence). The CDR3 has 15 amino acids. V lost 2 bases and J lost 7; bases outside the gene matches: 6. The CDR3 nucleotides read TGTGCCAGCAGCTTATTCGACAGGGACAATTCACCCCTCCACTTT. Its translation: CASSLFDRDNSPLHF.

This clone appeared a few times. V and J are TRBV3-1 (or the pseudogene TRBV3-2) and TRBJ2-1; TRBD1 is a possible D gene (6 bases). The germline V gene has CDR1 LGHDT and CDR2 YNNKEL (reference sequence). This CDR3 spans 12 amino acids. V lost 0 bases and J 10 bases, leaving 7 bases between the germline ends. The CDR3 here is CASSQDRGEQFF. CDR3 DNA: TGTGCCAGCAGCCAAGATAGGGGGGAGCAGTTCTTC.

In nucleotides, the CDR3 is TGTGCCAGCAGCTTTGGCACCCTCTCTGGGGCCAACGTCCTGACTTTC. Its protein product is CASSFGTLSGANVLTF. The V call is TRBV7-2, the J call TRBJ2-6; D ambiguous. The V gene lost 3 bases and the J gene lost 0 bases, with 9 bases spanning the gap. CDR1 and CDR2 from the germline V gene are SGHTA and FQGNSA. CDR3 length: 16 residues.

This rearrangement joins TRBV6-6 to TRBJ1-3; the D is unclear. The germline gives CDR1 MNHNY, CDR2 SVGAGI (reference sequence). The CDR3 is made up of 13 amino acids. Trimming took 0 bases from V and 5 from J, leaving 5 bases between them. The CDR3, as DNA: TGTGCCAGCAGTTACTCTGAGCGAAACACCATATATTTT. Translated: CASSYSERNTIYF.

This clone showed up just once. The rearrangement joins TRBV28 to TRBJ2-1; D gene unclear. Trimming stripped 7 bases from V and 2 bases from J, with 12 bases between. The CDR3 runs 14 residues. CDR1 is MDHEN and CDR2 is SYDVKM in the germline V gene. The chain's CDR3 is CASTRDIAYNEQFF. CDR3 coding DNA: TGTGCCAGCACCCGCGACATTGCCTACAATGAGCAGTTCTTC. Full variable domain (missing parts from reference TRBV28 and TRBJ2-1): DVKVTQSSRYLVKRTGEKVFLECVQDMDHENMFWYRQDPGLGLRLIYFSYDVKMKEKGDIPEGYSVSREKKERFSLILESASTNQTSMYLCASTRDIAYNEQFFGPGTRLTVL.

J is TRBJ1-5 and V is TRBV25-1, with D hard to call. CDR3 length: 14 residues. Germline CDR1 reads MGHDK; CDR2 reads SYGVNS. Trimming pared 2 bases from V and 4 bases from J, leaving 9 bases between. CDR3 loop: CASSEHSLNQPQHF. CDR3 bases: TGTGCCAGCAGTGAACACAGCTTGAATCAGCCCCAGCATTTT.

This clone was picked up a small number of times. Other DNA sequences in the same sample also yield this CDR3. The V call is TRBV6-5, the J call TRBJ2-7, with a weak D call TRBD1 (5 bases). CDR1 MNHEY and CDR2 SVGAGI come from the germline V gene. Between the trimmed V and J ends, which lost 6 bases and 3 bases, there was a span of 9 bases. This CDR3 contains 12 residues. CDR3 residues: CASRQGSYEQYF. The CDR3 DNA reads TGTGCCAGCAGGCAGGGTAGCTACGAGCAGTACTTC.

This rearrangement joins TRBV19 to TRBJ2-1, with 7 bases matching TRBD1. The length of the CDR3 is 16 residues. Germline V lookup: CDR1 LNHDA, CDR2 SQIVND (reference sequence). Germline trimming cut 3 bases from V and 3 bases from J; bases unmatched to any gene: 8. The CDR3 DNA is TGTGCCAGTAGTATCATCCAGGGGGTGAGCTACAATGAGCAGTTCTTC. The encoded protein is CASSIIQGVSYNEQFF.

The chain uses TRBV28 and TRBJ2-4, with D possibly TRBD1 on 5 matching bases. CDR1 is MDHEN, CDR2 SYDVKM, per germline. V was cut by 3 bases and J by 2 bases, with 11 bases left in between. The CDR3 sequence is 15 residues long. CDR3 sequence: CASSLTDPPKNIQYF. In DNA form, the CDR3 reads TGTGCCAGCAGTTTGACAGATCCCCCCAAAAACATTCAGTACTTC.

V and J are TRBV7-8 and TRBJ1-6; 8 nucleotides agree with TRBD1. The V and J ends lost 3 bases and 10 bases, in that order; junction bases with no gene match: 2. CDR1 and CDR2 (germline): SGHVS, FQNEAQ. There are 13 residues in the CDR3. For the CDR3, the DNA is TGTGCCAGCAGCTTGCAGGGGGCATCACCCCTCCACTTT. Its translation is CASSLQGASPLHF.

The chain uses TRBV21-1 and TRBJ2-3; the table's TRBD1 call for D was not verified on the DNA. TRBV21-1 is flagged as a pseudogene. CDR3 length: 16 residues. DNA for the CDR3: TGTGCCAGCAGCAAAGCTCCACAGGGAAGCACAGATACGCAGTATTTT. This gives the protein CASSKAPQGSTDTQYF.

The chain uses TRBV7-9 and TRBJ2-1; D gene ambiguous. V lost 2 bases, J lost 5 bases, and 4 bases lay in between. The CDR3 has 12 residues. In germline, CDR1 is SEHNR, CDR2 FQNEAQ (reference sequence). The CDR3, as DNA: TGTGCCAGCAGCTTACCAAACAATGAGCAGTTCTTC. Residues: CASSLPNNEQFF.

The chain recombines TRBV7-6 with TRBJ2-7; possible D gene TRBD1, 6 bases. Trimming stripped 0 bases from V and 4 bases from J, with 16 bases between. Germline V gives CDR1 SGHVS, CDR2 FNYEAQ. This CDR3 has 16 amino acids. CDR3 sequence (DNA): TGTGCCAGCAGCTTAGCGCCGGCTGGGACAAAATACGAGCAGTACTTC. It translates to CASSLAPAGTKYEQYF.

This clone has just one count. The V and J genes are TRBV10-3 and TRBJ2-2; TRBD1 matches 10 bases. In germline, CDR1 is ENHRY, CDR2 SYGVKD. With V trimmed by 10 bases and J by 4 bases, 3 bases remained unmatched. The CDR3 contains 13 residues. CDR3 sequence reads: CATRDRGTGELFF. The CDR3 DNA follows: TGTGCCACGAGGGACAGGGGCACCGGGGAGCTGTTTTTT.

The chain couples TRBV12-3 or TRBV12-4 to TRBJ1-5; 7 bases line up with TRBD1. The V and J ends lost 4 bases and 5 bases, in that order; junction bases with no gene match: 2. There are 13 residues in the CDR3. The DNA of the CDR3 is TGTGCCAGCAGTTCCGGGACAGATCAGCCCCAGCATTTT. It specifies CASSSGTDQPQHF.

V gene TRBV30 combines with J gene TRBJ2-3, with D perhaps matching TRBD2 (6 bases). This CDR3 contains 11 residues. CDR1 GTSNPN and CDR2 SVGIG come from the germline V gene (reference sequence). The V end was cut by 2 bases, the J end by 8 bases, with 8 bases between. The CDR3 protein is CAWSFGGTQYF. The CDR3 nucleotides read TGTGCCTGGAGTTTCGGGGGTACGCAGTATTTT. Looking up the rest from reference TRBV30 and TRBJ2-3 gives the full variable domain: SQTIHQWPATLVQPVGSPLSLECTVEGTSNPNLYWYRQAAGRGLQLLFYSVGIGQISSEVPQNLSASRPQDRQFILSSKKLLLSDSGFYLCAWSFGGTQYFGPGTRLTVL.

This chain uses TRBV2 with TRBJ1-2; 11 nucleotides match TRBD1. Germline V gene sequence: CDR1 SNHLY, CDR2 FYNNEI. Unmatched junction bases numbered 10, after V lost 11 bases and J lost 8 bases. The CDR3 has 13 amino acids. Here the CDR3 DNA reads TGTGCCGGACAGGGGGCACCCTCAGGGGGCTACACCTTC. This translates into CAGQGAPSGGYTF.

This clone was counted only a few times. The chain has TRBV7-2 and TRBJ2-3, with 10 bases identical to TRBD2. CDR3 size: 17 residues. Germline V gene sequence: CDR1 SGHTA, CDR2 FQGNSA. The trim removed 3 bases at V and 3 bases at J, leaving 9 bases unmatched. The CDR3 region has the DNA TGTGCCAGCAGCTTCTTATCTAGCGGGGGTCGGACAGATACGCAGTATTTT. Translated, it gives CASSFLSSGGRTDTQYF.

V usage is TRBV4-1 and J usage is TRBJ2-6; TRBD1 is a possible D gene (5 bases). Trimming stripped 1 base from V and 2 bases from J, with 12 bases between. The CDR3 extends over 17 amino acids. Germline loops: CDR1 MGHRA, CDR2 YSYEKL. CDR3 residues: CASSQGQGATGANVLTF. For the CDR3, the DNA is TGCGCCAGCAGCCAAGGGCAGGGCGCGACTGGGGCCAACGTCCTGACTTTC.

The rearrangement joins TRBV9 to TRBJ2-7; D is ambiguous. Trimming cost V 2 bases and J 3 bases, with 12 bases left between them. The CDR3 extends over 14 amino acids. Looked up from germline, CDR1 is SGDLS and CDR2 is YYNGEE. The CDR3 sequence is CASSVGQASYEQYF. The CDR3 bases are TGTGCCAGCAGCGTTGGTCAGGCCAGCTACGAGCAGTACTTC. Full variable domain (remainder filled in from reference TRBV9 and TRBJ2-7): DSGVTQTPKHLITATGQRVTLRCSPRSGDLSVYWYQQSLDQGLQFLIQYYNGEERAKGNILERFSAQQFPDLHSELNLSSLELGDSALYFCASSVGQASYEQYFGPGTRLTVT.

This clone was detected ten times or more. The rearrangement uses TRBV6-5 and TRBJ1-1; 7 bases are a match to TRBD1. Germline V gene data show CDR1 as MNHEY and CDR2 as SVGAGI. This CDR3 comprises 14 residues. Trimming took 4 bases from V and 1 from J; bases not matched to a gene: 3. CDR3 sequence: CASSSRTGNTEAFF. DNA for the CDR3: TGTGCCAGCAGTTCCAGGACAGGGAACACTGAAGCTTTCTTT.